The 27 T cell receptor beta chains in this list originate from one sample, sequenced in a study of blood T cell repertoires in COVID-19. The repertoire was sequenced with immunoSEQ multiplex PCR; TCRdb's copy has only in-frame clones and lacks some. The sample records 150,000 or so clones, less than 85% being singletons. The sequencing input was PBMCs or T cells enriched from blood (not recorded which). Source of these receptors: a man in his fifties or sixties who had recovered from COVID-19.

This rearrangement joins TRBV5-1 to TRBJ2-5; TRBD2 matches at 8 bases. Germline-derived CDR1 and CDR2 are SGHRS and YFSETQ. The ends lost 4 bases at V and 5 bases at J; junction bases unmatched: 7. The CDR3 is 14 residues long. CDR3 DNA: TGCGCCAGCAGCCCCGGGGGGGTCGTGGAGACCCAGTACTTC. This encodes CASSPGGVVETQYF. Full variable domain (remainder filled in from reference TRBV5-1 and TRBJ2-5): KAGVTQTPRYLIKTRGQQVTLSCSPISGHRSVSWYQQTPGQGLQFLFEYFSETQRNKGNFPGRFSGRQFSNSRSEMNVSTLELGDSALYLCASSPGGVVETQYFGPGTRLLVL.

The rearrangement links TRBV3-1 (or the pseudogene TRBV3-2) to TRBJ1-6; D gene unclear. The CDR3 loop spans 14 amino acids. V was shortened by 0 bases and J by 9 bases, with 9 bases between the two germline ends. The germline gives CDR1 LGHDT, CDR2 YNNKEL (reference sequence). The CDR3 loop is CASSQDIGFSPLHF. The CDR3 DNA is TGTGCCAGCAGCCAAGATATCGGGTTTTCACCCCTCCACTTT.

The CDR3 sequence is CASKPGHNTEAFF. In DNA, the CDR3 is TGCGCCAGCAAACCGGGTCATAACACTGAAGCTTTCTTT. The chain joins TRBV10-1 to TRBJ1-1, with no clear D. Trimming removed 7 bases from V and 2 bases from J, with 11 bases in between. CDR3 length: 13 amino acids. From germline, CDR1 is WNHNN and CDR2 SYGVQD (reference sequence).

This clone was detected many times. The gene calls are TRBV6-2 or TRBV6-3 and TRBJ1-2; D may be TRBD1 (5 bases). This CDR3 comprises 14 residues. Germline V gene data show CDR1 as MNHEY and CDR2 as SVGEGT. Trimming shortened V by 2 bases and J by 6 bases, and 13 bases separated the two germline ends. The chain's CDR3 is CASSYTGEIDGYTF. CDR3 nucleotides: TGTGCCAGCAGTTACACGGGGGAGATAGATGGCTACACCTTC.

The chain is built from TRBV9 and TRBJ1-2; 10 bases fit TRBD1. This CDR3 has 16 amino acids. Germline loops: CDR1 SGDLS, CDR2 YYNGEE. Trimming at V came to 3 bases and at J to 7 bases, leaving 12 bases not matched to a gene. The CDR3 spells CASSEKGDRGYGGYTF. DNA of the CDR3: TGTGCCAGCAGCGAAAAGGGGGACAGGGGTTATGGTGGCTACACCTTC.

The chain combines TRBV4-1 with TRBJ2-7, with D possibly being TRBD1 (5 bases). CDR1 is MGHRA, CDR2 YSYEKL, per germline. V gave up 3 bases and J gave up 5 bases, with 17 bases separating them. The CDR3 spans 15 residues. The CDR3 coding sequence is TGCGCCAGCAGCCACCCCCTACAGGCCACCGACGAGCAGTACTTC. Translation: CASSHPLQATDEQYF.

The rearrangement links TRBV6-5 to TRBJ1-5; 9 positions agree with TRBD1. CDR1 is MNHEY and CDR2 is SVGAGI in the germline V gene. The CDR3 loop spans 13 amino acids. J gave up 5 bases and V 6 bases, and 2 bases lay outside the gene matches. CDR3 residues: CASRGQGYQPQHF. The CDR3 bases are TGTGCCAGCAGAGGACAGGGGTATCAGCCCCAGCATTTT.

This sequence joins TRBV4-3 and TRBJ2-1; D ambiguous. Germline V CDR1 and CDR2: LGHNA, YSLEER. This CDR3 has 13 residues. Deletions cut 1 base from V and 7 bases from J, with 8 bases between. The CDR3, as DNA: TGCGCCAGCAGCCAAGGAGGAGAAAATGAGCAGTTCTTC. As protein: CASSQGGENEQFF.

J is TRBJ2-1 and V is TRBV24-1; 10 positions agree with TRBD1. Per germline, CDR1 KGHDR and CDR2 SFDVKD. The trim removed 5 bases at V and 9 bases at J, leaving 9 bases unmatched. The CDR3 runs to 15 residues. The CDR3 here is CATSARDRGNAEQFF. The CDR3 DNA follows: TGTGCCACCAGTGCGCGGGACAGGGGAAACGCTGAGCAGTTCTTC.

The chain uses TRBV10-3 and TRBJ2-2; TRBD2 matches at 11 bases. V was pared by 8 bases and J by 4 bases, with 6 bases of the junction left unmatched. This CDR3 has 15 amino acids. In germline, CDR1 is ENHRY, CDR2 SYGVKD. The CDR3 here is CAISGTSGATGELFF. The CDR3 DNA is TGTGCCATCTCAGGGACTAGCGGAGCCACCGGGGAGCTGTTTTTT.

This chain joins TRBV3-1 (or the pseudogene TRBV3-2) and TRBJ1-4; D is unclear. CDR3 length equals 14 residues. The V gene lost 4 bases and the J gene lost 10 bases, with 16 bases spanning the gap. CDR1 is LGHDT, CDR2 YNNKEL, per germline (reference sequence). Written as DNA, the CDR3 is TGTGCCAGCAGCCCCACGGGGTTACGAGCAAAACTGTTTTTT. Protein sequence: CASSPTGLRAKLFF.

In its sample, this clone was seen a few times. The chain has TRBV6-5 and TRBJ1-2; D is unresolved. Trimming pared 3 bases from V and 4 bases from J, leaving 9 bases between. Germline V lookup: CDR1 MNHEY, CDR2 SVGAGI. This CDR3 spans 13 amino acids. The CDR3 is CASSYYRGYGYTF. The DNA of the CDR3 is TGTGCCAGCAGTTATTATAGAGGCTATGGCTACACCTTC.

The chain uses TRBV10-2 and TRBJ1-6; possibly TRBD1 for D (5 bases). V was trimmed by 6 bases and J by 8 bases, leaving 11 bases between them. Germline CDR1 reads WSHSY; CDR2 reads SAAADI. The CDR3 extends over 13 amino acids. The CDR3 DNA reads TGCGCCAGCAGCCCGGGGGGGGATTCACCCCTCCACTTT. Its protein product is CASSPGGDSPLHF.

The chain uses TRBV3-1 (or the pseudogene TRBV3-2) and TRBJ2-7; TRBD2 agrees at 14 bases. The CDR3 runs 15 residues. The germline V gene encodes CDR1 LGHDT and CDR2 YNNKEL (reference sequence). Trimming at V came to 3 bases and at J to 3 bases, leaving 1 base not matched to a gene. The CDR3 nucleotides are TGTGCCAGCAGCCAGGGACTAGCGGGGGTCTACGAGCAGTACTTC. This translates into CASSQGLAGVYEQYF.

The rearrangement links TRBV29-1 to TRBJ1-2; no firm D call. Germline V gene lookup returns CDR1 SQVTM and CDR2 ANQGSEA. The CDR3 contains 11 residues. V lost 5 bases and J 8 bases, leaving 12 bases between the germline ends. This chain's CDR3 is CSVFGGGGYTF. CDR3 coding DNA: TGCAGCGTTTTCGGAGGAGGCGGCTACACCTTC. Complete variable domain (other parts from reference TRBV29-1 and TRBJ1-2): SAVISQKPSRDICQRGTSLTIQCQVDSQVTMMFWYRQQPGQSLTLIATANQGSEATYESGFVIDKFPISRPNLTFSTLTVSNMSPEDSSIYLCSVFGGGGYTFGSGTRLTVV.

This sequence joins TRBV20-1 and TRBJ2-3; 8 bases line up with TRBD2. The CDR3 has 15 amino acids. The V gene end was trimmed by 6 bases and the J gene end by 2 bases; junction bases not matched to a gene: 10. The germline V gene encodes CDR1 DFQATT and CDR2 SNEGSKA (reference sequence). CDR3 protein: CSASKRGTYTDTQYF. CDR3 DNA: TGCAGTGCCAGTAAGCGGGGGACCTACACAGATACGCAGTATTTT.

This clone has a count of ten or more. Other DNA sequences in the same sample also yield this CDR3. The genes are TRBV7-9 and TRBJ1-5; D may be TRBD1 (6 bases). This CDR3 is built from 15 residues. Germline V gene sequence: CDR1 SEHNR, CDR2 FQNEAQ (reference sequence). Trimming left V 4 bases short and J 4 bases short, with 14 bases between. The CDR3 coding sequence is TGTGCCAGCAGCTCCGATGGGGGGGCAAATCAGCCCCAGCATTTT. Translating it yields CASSSDGGANQPQHF.

On this clone itself: A read error may produce the germline difference seen at one junction end. This chain connects TRBV6-5 to TRBJ2-3, with D uncertain. The CDR3 sequence is 14 residues long. Germline V CDR1 and CDR2: MNHEY, SVGAGI. The CDR3: CASSDSSLTSTQYF. The CDR3 DNA is TGTGCCAGCAGTGACTCTTCCCTTACGAGTACGCAGTATTTT.

This rearrangement joins TRBV6-5 to TRBJ2-7, with 10 bases matching TRBD1. The junction had 8 bases not matched to a gene; V was cut back by 8 bases and J by 4 bases. Germline V gene data show CDR1 as MNHEY and CDR2 as SVGAGI. The CDR3 runs 14 residues. In DNA form, the CDR3 reads TGTGCCAGCGGGAGGCGACAGGGGGCGTACGAGCAGTACTTC. Translation gives CASGRRQGAYEQYF.

The rearrangement uses TRBV7-2 and TRBJ1-1; D unclear. V shed 3 bases and J shed 2 bases, with 16 bases lying between them. The germline CDR1 and CDR2 sequences are SGHTA and FQGNSA. The CDR3 length is 16 residues. As DNA, the CDR3 is TGTGCCAGCAGCTTTGAAGCCAGCAGGTTAAACACTGAAGCTTTCTTT. Encoded protein: CASSFEASRLNTEAFF.

Concerning this clone itself: One junction end does not reproduce the germline sequence, and a read error may be involved. The chain couples TRBV9 to TRBJ1-2; D gene ambiguous. The CDR3 is made up of 10 amino acids. Germline V CDR1 and CDR2: SGDLS, YYNGEE. The CDR3 nucleotides are TGTGCCAGCAGCGTTGGAGGCGCCGCCTTC. Amino acids: CASSVGGAAF. The full variable domain, its missing parts supplied by reference TRBV9 and TRBJ1-2, is DSGVTQTPKHLITATGQRVTLRCSPRSGDLSVYWYQQSLDQGLQFLIQYYNGEERAKGNILERFSAQQFPDLHSELNLSSLELGDSALYFCASSVGGAAFGSGTRLTVV.

This chain uses TRBV5-4 with TRBJ2-3, with a weak D call TRBD1 (6 bases). Germline CDR1 reads SGHNT; CDR2 reads YYREEE (reference sequence). V lost 5 bases and J lost 2, with 12 bases in between. The CDR3 runs 14 residues. The CDR3 sequence is CASRPGQHTDTQYF. In nucleotides, the CDR3 is TGTGCCAGCAGACCGGGACAACACACAGATACGCAGTATTTT.

The CDR3 protein is CASSYSSQNIQYF. DNA of the CDR3: TGTGCCAGCAGTTACTCTAGTCAAAACATTCAGTACTTC. This chain links TRBV6-5 with TRBJ2-4; D uncertain. The CDR3 runs 13 residues. Trimming cost V 0 bases and J 5 bases, with 5 bases left between them. CDR1 is MNHEY, CDR2 SVGAGI, per germline.

This sequence joins TRBV9 and TRBJ2-7, with D possibly being TRBD1 (6 bases). CDR3 length: 13 residues. V lost 0 bases to trimming and J lost 6 bases, with 10 bases between them. Germline V gene sequence: CDR1 SGDLS, CDR2 YYNGEE. The CDR3 DNA is TGTGCCAGCAGCGTAGAACAAGGGGGCGAGCAGTACTTC. Translation: CASSVEQGGEQYF.

This clone was detected only a few times. This chain joins TRBV5-1 and TRBJ2-2; 9 bases match TRBD1. Germline loops: CDR1 SGHRS, CDR2 YFSETQ. The ends lost 4 bases at V and 5 bases at J; junction bases unmatched: 6. The CDR3 runs 15 residues. CDR3 in DNA: TGCGCCAGCAGCGCGGGGACAGGGCGGACCGGGGAGCTGTTTTTT. It is translated as CASSAGTGRTGELFF.

This clone was counted only a few times. J is TRBJ2-1 and V is TRBV3-1 (or the pseudogene TRBV3-2); TRBD2 matches at 10 bases. CDR1 is LGHDT, CDR2 YNNKEL, per germline (reference sequence). This CDR3 comprises 14 residues. J lost 6 bases, V lost 7 bases, and 6 bases had no gene match. The CDR3 sequence: CASKASGGRNEQFF. In DNA, the CDR3 is TGTGCCAGCAAAGCTAGCGGGGGTCGCAATGAGCAGTTCTTC.

V is TRBV9 and J is TRBJ1-1; D ambiguous. Germline assignment: CDR1 SGDLS and CDR2 YYNGEE. CDR3 size: 12 residues. Trimming took off 6 bases at V and 0 bases at J, with 6 bases between the two ends. CDR3 nucleotide sequence: TGTGCCAGCAAAGGAGTGAACACTGAAGCTTTCTTT. Residues: CASKGVNTEAFF.